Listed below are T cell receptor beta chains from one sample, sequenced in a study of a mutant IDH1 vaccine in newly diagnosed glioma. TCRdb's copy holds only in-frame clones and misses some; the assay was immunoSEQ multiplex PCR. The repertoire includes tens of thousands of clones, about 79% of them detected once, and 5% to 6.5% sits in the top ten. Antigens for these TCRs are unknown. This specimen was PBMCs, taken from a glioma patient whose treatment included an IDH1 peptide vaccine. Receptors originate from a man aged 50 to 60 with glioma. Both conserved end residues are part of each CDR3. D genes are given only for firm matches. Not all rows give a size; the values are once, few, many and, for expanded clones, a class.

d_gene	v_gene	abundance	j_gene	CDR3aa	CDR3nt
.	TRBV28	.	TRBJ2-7	CASSLSGPYEQYF	TGTGCCAGCAGTTTATCCGGCCCCTACGAGCAGTACTTC
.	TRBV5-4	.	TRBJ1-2	CASSSDTSNYGYTF	TGTGCCAGCAGCTCCGACACTTCTAACTATGGCTACACCTTC
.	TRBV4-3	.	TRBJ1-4	CASSQERDIGEKLFF	TGCGCCAGCAGCCAAGAGAGGGACATTGGGGAAAAACTGTTTTTT
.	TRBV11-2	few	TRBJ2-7	CASSLDRGLYEQYF	TGTGCCAGCAGCTTAGATCGTGGGCTCTACGAGCAGTACTTC
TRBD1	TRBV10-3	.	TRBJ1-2	CAIVSTGDGYTF	TGTGCCATTGTCTCGACAGGGGATGGCTACACCTTC
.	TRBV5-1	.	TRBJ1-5	CASSPSGTNQPQHF	TGCGCCAGCAGCCCCTCCGGGACTAATCAGCCCCAGCATTTT
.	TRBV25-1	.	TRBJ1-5	CASRPGGSNQPQHF	TGTGCCAGCAGGCCGGGGGGAAGCAATCAGCCCCAGCATTTT
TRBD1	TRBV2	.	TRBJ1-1	CASIPGQKNTEAFF	TGTGCCAGCATCCCGGGACAGAAGAACACTGAAGCTTTCTTT
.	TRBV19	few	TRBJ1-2	CASSQSGVGYTF	TGTGCCAGTAGTCAATCAGGCGTCGGCTACACCTTC
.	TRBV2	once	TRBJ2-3	CASSFSGGTDTQYF	TGTGCCAGCAGTTTCTCCGGAGGCACAGATACGCAGTATTTT
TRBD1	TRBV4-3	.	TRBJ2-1	CASSQPGQGDNEQFF	TGCGCCAGCAGCCAGCCGGGACAGGGGGACAATGAGCAGTTCTTC
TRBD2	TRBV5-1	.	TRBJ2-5	CASIPSGGAQETQYF	TGCGCCAGCATCCCGAGCGGGGGGGCCCAAGAGACCCAGTACTTC
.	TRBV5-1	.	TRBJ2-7	CASSLVGGDPYEQYF	TGCGCCAGCAGCTTGGTTGGTGGGGACCCCTACGAGCAGTACTTC
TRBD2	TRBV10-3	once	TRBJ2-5	CAISERGGLKTQYF	TGTGCCATCAGTGAACGGGGGGGGCTGAAGACCCAGTACTTC
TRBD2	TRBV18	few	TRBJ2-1	CASSPPSAGGSYEQFF	TGTGCCAGCTCACCACCGTCTGCGGGGGGGAGCTATGAGCAGTTCTTC
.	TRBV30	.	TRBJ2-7	CAWSAGRSYEQYF	TGTGCCTGGAGTGCGGGGAGATCCTACGAGCAGTACTTC
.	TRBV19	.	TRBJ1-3	CASSIQAGNTIYF	TGTGCCAGTAGTATACAGGCTGGAAACACCATATATTTT
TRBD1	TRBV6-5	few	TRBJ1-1	CASRVGTADTEAFF	TGTGCCAGCAGAGTAGGGACAGCGGACACTGAAGCTTTCTTT
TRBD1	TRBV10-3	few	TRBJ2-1	CAISESNGVSDRLGEQFF	TGTGCCATCAGTGAGTCTAATGGTGTTTCGGACAGGTTGGGTGAGCAGTTCTTC
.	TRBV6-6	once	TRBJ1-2	CASTLGGVYGYTF	TGTGCCAGCACTTTGGGGGGCGTCTATGGCTACACCTTC
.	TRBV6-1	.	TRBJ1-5	CASTGPNSNQPQHF	TGTGCCAGCACGGGACCGAATAGCAATCAGCCCCAGCATTTT
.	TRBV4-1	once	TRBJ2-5	CASSQDRAIETQYF	TGCGCCAGCAGCCAAGATCGGGCAATAGAGACCCAGTACTTC
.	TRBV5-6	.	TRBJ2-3	CASSFTTADTQYF	TGTGCCAGCAGCTTTACAACCGCAGATACGCAGTATTTT
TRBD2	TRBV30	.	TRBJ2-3	CAWRRVAGEDTQYF	TGTGCCTGGAGGAGAGTAGCGGGTGAAGATACGCAGTATTTT
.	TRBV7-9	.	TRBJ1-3	CASSLAQTTGIYF	TGTGCCAGCAGCTTAGCGCAAACGACGGGAATATATTTT
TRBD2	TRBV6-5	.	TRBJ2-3	CASSYSVAGGADTQYF	TGTGCCAGCAGTTACTCGGTGGCGGGGGGAGCAGATACGCAGTATTTT
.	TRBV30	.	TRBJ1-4	CAWSGQSNEKLFF	TGTGCCTGGAGCGGACAATCTAATGAAAAACTGTTTTTT
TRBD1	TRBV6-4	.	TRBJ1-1	CASRGGDRGGVEAFF	TGTGCCAGCAGAGGAGGGGACAGGGGTGGGGTTGAAGCTTTCTTT
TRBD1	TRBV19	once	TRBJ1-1	CASSPRTGWNTEAFF	TGTGCCAGTAGTCCCCGGACAGGGTGGAACACTGAAGCTTTCTTT
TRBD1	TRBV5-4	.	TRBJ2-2	CASSPDRGVSGGELFF	TGTGCCAGCAGCCCGGACAGGGGAGTTTCGGGCGGGGAGCTGTTTTTT
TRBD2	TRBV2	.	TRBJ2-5	CASSGSGAYQETQYF	TGTGCCAGCAGTGGTAGCGGGGCATACCAAGAGACCCAGTACTTC
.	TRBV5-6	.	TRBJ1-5	CASSLGGGSQPQHF	TGTGCCAGCAGCTTGGGTGGGGGAAGTCAGCCCCAGCATTTT
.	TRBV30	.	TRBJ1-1	CAWRDSMNTEAFF	TGTGCCTGGAGGGACAGCATGAACACTGAAGCTTTCTTT
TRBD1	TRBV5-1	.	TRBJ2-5	CARWTGVETQYF	TGCGCCCGATGGACAGGGGTCGAGACCCAGTACTTC
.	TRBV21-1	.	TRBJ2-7	CASSPSRGGRTREQYF	TGTGCCAGCAGCCCAAGCAGAGGGGGGCGTACCCGGGAGCAGTACTTC
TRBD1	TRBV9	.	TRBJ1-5	CASSAIPQGDGFGNQPQHF	TGTGCCAGCAGCGCCATCCCACAGGGGGACGGTTTTGGCAATCAGCCCCAGCATTTT
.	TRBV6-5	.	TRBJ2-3	CASTDLADTQYF	TGTGCCAGCACCGACTTGGCAGATACGCAGTATTTT
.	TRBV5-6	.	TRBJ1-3	CASSRTGFGNTIYF	TGTGCCAGCAGCCGTACAGGGTTTGGAAACACCATATATTTT
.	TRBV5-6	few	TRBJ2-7	CASSSSGDGWEQYF	TGTGCCAGCAGCTCGTCGGGGGACGGGTGGGAGCAGTACTTC
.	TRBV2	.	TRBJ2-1	CASERLLRGNEQFF	TGTGCCAGCGAAAGACTCCTGCGGGGCAATGAGCAGTTCTTC
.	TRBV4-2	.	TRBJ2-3	CASSLVGRGAEGDTQYF	TGTGCCAGCAGCCTAGTAGGTCGCGGGGCCGAGGGAGATACGCAGTATTTT
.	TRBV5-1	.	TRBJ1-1	CASSWGGDTEAFF	TGCGCCAGCAGCTGGGGGGGCGACACTGAAGCTTTCTTT
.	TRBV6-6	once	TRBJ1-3	CASSNRRSSGNTIYF	TGTGCCAGCAGTAACCGCAGATCCTCTGGAAACACCATATATTTT
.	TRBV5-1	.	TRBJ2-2	CASSLESGVNTGELFF	TGCGCCAGCAGCTTGGAGTCAGGGGTGAACACCGGGGAGCTGTTTTTT
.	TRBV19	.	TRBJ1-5	CASTSNSNQPQHF	TGTGCCAGTACCTCTAATAGCAATCAGCCCCAGCATTTT
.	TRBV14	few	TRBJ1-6	CASSSQGAQNSPLHF	TGTGCCAGCAGCTCCCAAGGGGCTCAAAATTCACCCCTCCACTTT
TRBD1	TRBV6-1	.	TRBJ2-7	CASSETGGEQYF	TGTGCCAGCAGTGAAACAGGGGGAGAGCAGTACTTC
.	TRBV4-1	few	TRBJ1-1	CASSLTGNTEAFF	TGCGCCAGCAGCCTTACGGGGAACACTGAAGCTTTCTTT
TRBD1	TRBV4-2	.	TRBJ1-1	CASSRDRGTEAFF	TGTGCCAGCAGCCGGGACAGGGGGACTGAAGCTTTCTTT
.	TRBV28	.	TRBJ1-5	CASRRGGQPQHF	TGTGCCAGCAGGAGGGGGGGACAGCCCCAGCATTTT